This entry lists 5 T cell receptor beta chains sequenced from one sample in a study of T cell clonality in common variable immunodeficiency. Whole-study findings and limits: In common variable immunodeficiency, TCR beta chains reportedly carried fewer deletions and N-nucleotide insertions.

These TCRs are of unknown antigen specificity. The data were produced by immunoSEQ multiplex PCR, yet TCRdb's version contains in-frame clones alone and is incomplete. The sample yields about 21,000 clones, without any singletons. The sample was peripheral blood mononuclear cells. These receptor sequences come from a human donor with common variable immunodeficiency.

This clone appeared a few times. The read finishes 3 residues shy of the CDR3 end, and the germline J gene is used to complete it. The V gene is TRBV18, the J gene TRBJ1-3; TRBD1 matches 7 bases. Trimming removed 4 bases from V and 1 base from J; junction bases left unmatched: 7. The CDR3 length is 16 residues. Germline-derived CDR1 and CDR2 are KGHSH and LQKENI. The part of the CDR3 DNA that was read is TGTGCCAGCTCACGAAACAGGGGAAATTCTGGAAACACC. Its translation: CASSRNRGNSGNT. The whole CDR3 sequence is CASSRNRGNSGNTIYF.

For this clone: The missing CDR3 end, 3 residues past where the read stops, is filled in from the germline J gene. This rearrangement joins TRBV6-2 or TRBV6-3 to TRBJ1-3; D gene ambiguous. The V gene's germline CDR1 is MNHEY and CDR2 SVGEGT. Trimming left V 8 bases short and J 0 bases short, with 8 bases between. This CDR3 contains 13 residues. The CDR3 sequence is CASSTHSGNTIYF. CDR3 bases read: TGTGCCAGCTCAACTCACTCTGGAAACACC.

Worth noting for this clone: The missing CDR3 end, 3 residues past where the read stops, is filled in from the germline J gene. The chain combines TRBV7-2 with TRBJ1-5; D gene ambiguous. This CDR3 has 15 amino acids. With 3 bases removed from V and 3 bases from J, the gap between germline ends came to 12 bases. Looked up from germline, CDR1 is SGHTA and CDR2 is FQGNSA. CDR3 in amino acids: CASSFNFGYNQPQHF. The CDR3 DNA, read in part, is TGTGCCAGCAGCTTCAATTTCGGTTACAATCAGCCC.

About this clone itself: The sequenced fragment ends 3 residues before the CDR3 boundary, so the rest is inferred from the germline J gene. V is TRBV7-9 and J is TRBJ1-1; D unclear. Trimming removed 6 bases at V and 2 bases at J, with 4 bases between. Germline V gene sequence: CDR1 SEHNR, CDR2 FQNEAQ (reference sequence). CDR3 size: 11 residues. The sequenced CDR3 bases are TGTGCCAGCAGTATTAACACTGAA. Translated, it gives CASSINTE. In full, the CDR3 reads CASSINTEAFF.

This clone was detected only a few times. The read is 3 residues too short to cover the CDR3 end, so that end is filled in from the germline J gene. V gene TRBV7-8 combines with J gene TRBJ1-1; no firm D call. CDR3 length: 15 amino acids. CDR1 and CDR2 (germline): SGHVS, FQNEAQ. Between the trimmed V and J ends, which lost 1 base and 1 base, there was a span of 10 bases. Partial CDR3 DNA: TGTGCCAGCAGCTTAGAGGTTAGGGCGAACACTGAA. Translation: CASSLEVRANTE. The full CDR3 is CASSLEVRANTEAFF.